These 29 T cell receptor beta chains were sequenced from one sample in a study of PD-1 blockade in classical Hodgkin lymphoma. Autologous stem cell transplantation was followed by relapse in every patient, and brentuximab vedotin exposure varied. Some clones are missing from TCRdb's copy, which holds only in-frame ones; the method was immunoSEQ multiplex PCR. The sample holds around 100,000 clones; around 88% are singletons and the top ten take 6.6%. Sequenced material: peripheral blood mononuclear cells (PBMCs), taken before the second cycle of nivolumab. The receptors originated from a human donor with classical Hodgkin lymphoma.

The J gene is TRBJ1-1, the V gene TRBV5-1, with D uncertain. CDR3 size: 15 residues. CDR1 SGHRS and CDR2 YFSETQ come from the germline V gene. V was shortened by 1 base and J by 0 bases, with 10 bases between the two germline ends. Here the CDR3 reads CASSLMGSMNTEAFF. CDR3 DNA sequence: TGCGCCAGCAGCTTGATGGGGTCGATGAACACTGAAGCTTTCTTT.

The rearrangement links TRBV5-1 to TRBJ2-2; D uncertain. Germline V gene sequence: CDR1 SGHRS, CDR2 YFSETQ. V shed 4 bases and J shed 1 base, with 17 bases lying between them. CDR3 length: 17 amino acids. CDR3 loop: CASSGVVAGMNTGELFF. For the CDR3, the DNA is TGCGCCAGCAGCGGGGTGGTAGCAGGCATGAACACCGGGGAGCTGTTTTTT.

CDR3 sequence reads: CASSLFQGLLNTEAFF. Written as DNA, the CDR3 is TGTGCCAGCAGTTTATTTCAGGGACTTTTGAACACTGAAGCTTTCTTT. The chain combines TRBV27 with TRBJ1-1; D possibly corresponds to TRBD1 (5 bases). The CDR3 consists of 16 residues. Germline V CDR1 and CDR2: MNHEY, SMNVEV (reference sequence). V shed 1 base and J shed 0 bases, with 12 bases lying between them.

Written as DNA, the CDR3 is TGTGCCAGCCGTGGTCCTCCCTACGAGCAGTACTTC. Its protein product is CASRGPPYEQYF. This sequence joins TRBV27 and TRBJ2-7, with no clear D. The germline V gene encodes CDR1 MNHEY and CDR2 SMNVEV (reference sequence). V was pared by 8 bases and J by 2 bases, with 10 bases between. This CDR3 has 12 residues.

The rearrangement joins TRBV10-3 to TRBJ2-7, with 7 bases matching TRBD1. The junction had 7 bases not matched to a gene; V was cut back by 2 bases and J by 3 bases. The CDR3 loop spans 15 amino acids. Germline CDR1 ENHRY, CDR2 SYGVKD. The CDR3 sequence is CAISEATTGNYEQYF. CDR3 bases: TGTGCCATCAGTGAGGCTACGACAGGGAACTACGAGCAGTACTTC.

The chain links TRBV5-1 to TRBJ1-4; D gene ambiguous. V lost 0 bases and J lost 0, with 9 bases in between. The CDR3 has 16 amino acids. From germline, CDR1 is SGHRS and CDR2 YFSETQ. Here the CDR3 DNA reads TGCGCCAGCAGCTTGGACAGATTTACAACTAATGAAAAACTGTTTTTT. It yields the protein CASSLDRFTTNEKLFF.

This chain joins TRBV11-2 and TRBJ1-1; TRBD1 might be the D (5 bases). Germline lookup yields CDR1 SGHAT and CDR2 FQNNGV. The CDR3 spans 15 residues. Trimming pared 2 bases from V and 10 bases from J, leaving 20 bases between. For the CDR3, the DNA is TGTGCCAGCAGCTTACCCAACGTAGGGCAGGGTGGAGCTTTCTTT. This codes for CASSLPNVGQGGAFF.

The chain is built from TRBV18 and TRBJ1-6, with D uncertain. Germline lookup yields CDR1 KGHSH and CDR2 LQKENI. The V end was cut by 6 bases, the J end by 0 bases, with 12 bases between. The CDR3 is made up of 16 amino acids. The CDR3 DNA sequence: TGTGCCAGCTCGAAGACTCTTGACTCCTATAATTCACCCCTCCACTTT. Protein: CASSKTLDSYNSPLHF. Supplemented by reference TRBV18 and TRBJ1-6, the full variable domain reads NAGVMQNPRHLVRRRGQEARLRCSPMKGHSHVYWYRQLPEEGLKFMVYLQKENIIDESGMPKERFSAEFPKEGPSILRIQQVVRGDSAAYFCASSKTLDSYNSPLHFGNGTRLTVT.

This clone came up a few times. The chain links TRBV11-3 to TRBJ2-7, with 10 bases lining up with TRBD1. Germline CDR1 reads SGHNT; CDR2 reads YENEEA. This CDR3 is 15 amino acids long. After removal of 6 bases from V and 2 bases from J, the junction contained 7 bases not matched to a gene. CDR3 sequence: CASSLGTGVTYEQYF. CDR3 coding DNA: TGTGCCAGCAGTCTGGGGACAGGGGTAACCTACGAGCAGTACTTC.

The rearrangement links TRBV4-3 to TRBJ2-7; 7 nucleotides line up with TRBD1. With 1 base clipped from V and 1 base from J, the junction kept 4 bases outside the gene matches. The CDR3 is 15 residues long. The germline gives CDR1 LGHNA, CDR2 YSLEER. CDR3 bases: TGCGCCAGCAGCCAAGTCCGGGACAGTTCCTACGAGCAGTACTTC. Its protein is CASSQVRDSSYEQYF.

The chain carries TRBV30 and TRBJ2-5; 9 bases line up with TRBD2. The J segment lost 1 base and the V segment lost 4 bases, leaving 1 base of the junction unmatched. Germline V gene lookup returns CDR1 GTSNPN and CDR2 SVGIG (reference sequence). The CDR3 consists of 13 residues. The CDR3, as DNA: TGTGCCTGGACTAGCGGGGCCCAAGAGACCCAGTACTTC. Amino acid sequence: CAWTSGAQETQYF.

The V gene is TRBV6-6, the J gene TRBJ2-7; 11 positions agree with TRBD2. The CDR3 is made up of 15 amino acids. J lost 3 bases, V lost 2 bases, and 3 bases had no gene match. Germline CDR1 MNHNY, CDR2 SVGAGI (reference sequence). CDR3 protein: CASSYLTSGVYEQYF. CDR3 DNA sequence: TGTGCCAGCAGTTACCTGACTAGCGGGGTCTACGAGCAGTACTTC.

CDR3 residues: CASSPGQSSTDTQYF. CDR3 sequence (DNA): TGTGCCAGCAGCCCCGGACAGTCTAGCACAGATACGCAGTATTTT. The J gene is TRBJ2-3, the V gene TRBV5-8; a possible D gene is TRBD1 (6 bases). Germline CDR1 SGHTS, CDR2 YDEGEE. V lost 4 bases and J lost 0, with 12 bases in between. The CDR3 totals 15 residues. The full variable domain, with the rest looked up from reference TRBV5-8 and TRBJ2-3, is EAGVTQSPTHLIKTRGQQATLRCSPISGHTSVYWYQQALGLGLQFLLWYDEGEERNRGNFPPRFSGRQFPNYSSELNVNALELEDSALYLCASSPGQSSTDTQYFGPGTRLTVL.

The chain links TRBV7-2 to TRBJ2-1; D is ambiguous. V was shortened by 0 bases and J by 5 bases, with 5 bases between the two germline ends. Per germline, CDR1 SGHTA and CDR2 FQGNSA. This CDR3 comprises 13 residues. CDR3 bases: TGTGCCAGCAGCTTAGCGACCGACAATGAGCAGTTCTTC. Encoded protein: CASSLATDNEQFF.

The chain combines TRBV6-6 with TRBJ1-2; no clear D gene. Germline CDR1 MNHNY, CDR2 SVGAGI (reference sequence). V was pared by 2 bases and J by 3 bases, with 10 bases between. The CDR3 loop spans 14 amino acids. The CDR3 DNA follows: TGTGCCAGCAGTTACCCCCCAGAACACTATGGCTACACCTTC. It translates to CASSYPPEHYGYTF.

The V and J genes are TRBV9 and TRBJ1-2; 7 bases align to TRBD1. The CDR3 has 14 amino acids. Trimming removed 6 bases from V and 5 bases from J; junction bases left unmatched: 10. Germline CDR1 is SGDLS and CDR2 is YYNGEE. CDR3 sequence reads: CASNSQGGIYGYTF. The CDR3 DNA is TGTGCCAGCAACTCTCAGGGGGGGATTTATGGCTACACCTTC.

This chain uses TRBV11-3 with TRBJ2-7; tentatively, D is TRBD2 (5 bases). Germline V CDR1 and CDR2: SGHNT, YENEEA. Trimming cost V 5 bases and J 3 bases, with 14 bases left between them. This CDR3 comprises 14 residues. CDR3 in DNA: TGTGCCAGCAGCCCCTCCGGGGTTGACTACGAGCAGTACTTC. This encodes CASSPSGVDYEQYF. Based on the CDR3 plus reference TRBV11-3 and TRBJ2-7, the full variable domain is EAGVVQSPRYKIIEKKQPVAFWCNPISGHNTLYWYLQNLGQGPELLIRYENEEAVDDSQLPKDRFSAERLKGVDSTLKIQPAELGDSAVYLCASSPSGVDYEQYFGPGTRLTVT.

The V gene is TRBV7-2, the J gene TRBJ1-1, with TRBD1 identical over 11 bases. V shed 2 bases, J shed 3 bases, and the junction held 2 bases outside the gene matches. Germline V gene data show CDR1 as SGHTA and CDR2 as FQGNSA. The CDR3 covers 15 residues. CDR3 DNA sequence: TGTGCCAGCAGCTTAAGGACAGGGGGCGACACTGAAGCTTTCTTT. It codes for CASSLRTGGDTEAFF. Variable domain in full (rest from reference TRBV7-2 and TRBJ1-1): GAGVSQSPSNKVTEKGKDVELRCDPISGHTALYWYRQSLGQGLEFLIYFQGNSAPDKSGLPSDRFSAERTGGSVSTLTIQRTQQEDSAVYLCASSLRTGGDTEAFFGQGTRLTVV.

This clone was counted once. This chain uses TRBV15 with TRBJ1-1; D uncertain. The CDR3 has 14 residues. V was trimmed by 8 bases and J by 3 bases, leaving 16 bases between them. Per the germline V gene, CDR1 is LNHNV and CDR2 is YYDKDF (reference sequence). The CDR3 loop reads CATGLRRLDTEAFF. The CDR3 bases are TGTGCCACCGGGCTTCGACGGCTGGACACTGAAGCTTTCTTT.

The genes are TRBV7-9 and TRBJ2-1; the D is unclear. Germline values: CDR1 SEHNR, CDR2 FQNEAQ (reference sequence). The CDR3 loop spans 13 amino acids. V dropped 1 base and J dropped 6 bases, with 7 bases sitting between them. The CDR3 reads CASSLGTSNEQFF. For the CDR3, the DNA is TGTGCCAGCAGCTTAGGGACCAGCAATGAGCAGTTCTTC.

This clone was found a few times. The rearrangement links TRBV6-6 to TRBJ1-5, with D possibly being TRBD1 (5 bases). This CDR3 has 16 residues. The V and J ends lost 7 bases and 0 bases respectively, with 16 bases between them. Germline assignment: CDR1 MNHNY and CDR2 SVGAGI (reference sequence). CDR3 in DNA: TGTGCCAGCACCATACTCGGGACGGATAGCAATCAGCCCCAGCATTTT. Encoded protein: CASTILGTDSNQPQHF.

This clone turned up a few times. CDR3 amino acids: CASSPPGVVKTGNQPQHF. The CDR3 region has the DNA TGTGCCAGCTCACCACCGGGGGTTGTGAAGACAGGCAATCAGCCCCAGCATTTT. This rearrangement joins TRBV18 to TRBJ1-5, with a possible D match to TRBD1 (5 bases). The CDR3 has 18 residues. V was cut by 0 bases and J by 2 bases, with 17 bases left in between. Germline V gives CDR1 KGHSH, CDR2 LQKENI.

The CDR3 reads CASSKDRGLGTDTQYF. The CDR3 nucleotides read TGTGCCAGCAGCAAGGACAGGGGGCTAGGCACAGATACGCAGTATTTT. The V and J genes are TRBV21-1 and TRBJ2-3; TRBD1 is the table's D call and was not checked against the DNA. TRBV21-1 has pseudogene status. This CDR3 comprises 16 residues.

The chain combines TRBV6-6 with TRBJ1-4; D gene uncertain. Trimming pared 1 base from V and 8 bases from J, leaving 11 bases between. CDR3 length: 14 residues. The germline V gene has CDR1 MNHNY and CDR2 SVGAGI (reference sequence). This CDR3 reads CASSYWLRAEKLFF. CDR3 bases: TGTGCCAGCAGTTACTGGCTGAGAGCGGAAAAACTGTTTTTT.

This chain joins TRBV28 and TRBJ1-3, with 12 positions matching TRBD1. CDR3 size: 18 residues. Germline CDR1 is MDHEN and CDR2 is SYDVKM. The trim removed 1 base at V and 0 bases at J, leaving 4 bases unmatched. The CDR3 DNA is TGTGCCAGCAGTTTATCGGGACAGGGGGCATTCTCTGGAAACACCATATATTTT. Its protein product is CASSLSGQGAFSGNTIYF. Together with reference TRBV28 and TRBJ1-3, the CDR3 gives the full variable domain: DVKVTQSSRYLVKRTGEKVFLECVQDMDHENMFWYRQDPGLGLRLIYFSYDVKMKEKGDIPEGYSVSREKKERFSLILESASTNQTSMYLCASSLSGQGAFSGNTIYFGEGSWLTVV.

The J gene is TRBJ2-4, the V gene TRBV6-4; 8 nucleotides align to TRBD1. This CDR3 region has 14 residues. Losses at the gene ends were 4 bases for V and 5 bases for J; bases not matched to a gene: 4. The germline V gene has CDR1 MRHNA and CDR2 SNTAGT. CDR3 coding DNA: TGTGCCAGCAGTGTCGACAGGGGCCAAAACATTCAGTACTTC. It codes for CASSVDRGQNIQYF.

CDR3 in amino acids: CASSYSTRNEQFF. The CDR3 DNA is TGTGCCAGCAGTTACTCCACGCGTAATGAGCAGTTCTTC. This chain uses TRBV6-6 with TRBJ2-1, with D hard to call. With 0 bases removed from V and 7 bases from J, the gap between germline ends came to 7 bases. Germline loops: CDR1 MNHNY, CDR2 SVGAGI (reference sequence). The CDR3 spans 13 residues.

The chain uses TRBV5-1 and TRBJ2-7; unclear D gene. The CDR3 loop spans 13 amino acids. Germline V gene data show CDR1 as SGHRS and CDR2 as YFSETQ. Trimming left V 0 bases short and J 2 bases short, with 6 bases between. The CDR3 loop is CASSLATTYEQYF. The CDR3 DNA follows: TGCGCCAGCAGCTTGGCGACAACCTACGAGCAGTACTTC.

The V and J genes are TRBV5-4 and TRBJ2-5; weak D call: TRBD2 (7 bases). The CDR3 has 14 residues. V gave up 2 bases and J gave up 4 bases, with 12 bases separating them. CDR1 is SGHNT and CDR2 is YYREEE in the germline V gene (reference sequence). CDR3 DNA: TGTGCCAGCAGCTTTCAGGGAGGGGGAGAGACCCAGTACTTC. Protein sequence: CASSFQGGGETQYF.